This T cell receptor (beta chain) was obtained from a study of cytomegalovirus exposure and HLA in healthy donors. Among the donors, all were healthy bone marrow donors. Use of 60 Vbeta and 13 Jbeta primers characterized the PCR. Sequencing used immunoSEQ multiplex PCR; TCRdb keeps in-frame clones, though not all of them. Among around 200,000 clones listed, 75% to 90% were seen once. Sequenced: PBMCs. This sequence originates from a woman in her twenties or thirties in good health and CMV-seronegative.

CDR3 DNA sequence: TGTGCCAGCAGTGAATTTACTAGCGGGTTGTCCTACAATGAGCAGTTCTTC. Protein: CASSEFTSGLSYNEQFF. The V and J genes are TRBV6-1 and TRBJ2-1; 9 nucleotides line up with TRBD2. This CDR3 contains 17 residues. Germline loops: CDR1 MNHNS, CDR2 SASEGT. J lost 1 base, V lost 2 bases, and 6 bases had no gene match.